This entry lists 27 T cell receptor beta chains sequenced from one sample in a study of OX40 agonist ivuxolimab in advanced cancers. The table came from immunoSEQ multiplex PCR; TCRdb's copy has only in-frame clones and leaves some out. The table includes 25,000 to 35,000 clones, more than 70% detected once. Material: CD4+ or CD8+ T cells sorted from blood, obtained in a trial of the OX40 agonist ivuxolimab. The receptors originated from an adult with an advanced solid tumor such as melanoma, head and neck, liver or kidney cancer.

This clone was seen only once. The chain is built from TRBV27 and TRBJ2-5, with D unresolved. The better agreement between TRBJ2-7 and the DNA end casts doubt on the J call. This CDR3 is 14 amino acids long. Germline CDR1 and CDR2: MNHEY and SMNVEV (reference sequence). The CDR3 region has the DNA TGTGCCAGCAGTTTATCGGTGCAGGCCTACGAGCAGTACTTC. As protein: CASSLSVQAYEQYF.

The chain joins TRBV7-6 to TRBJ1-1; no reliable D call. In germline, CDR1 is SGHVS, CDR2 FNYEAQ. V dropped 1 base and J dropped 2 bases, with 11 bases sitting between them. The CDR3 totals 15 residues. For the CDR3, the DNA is TGTGCCAGCAGCTTAGGCCAAGGGTTTAACACTGAAGCTTTCTTT. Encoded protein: CASSLGQGFNTEAFF.

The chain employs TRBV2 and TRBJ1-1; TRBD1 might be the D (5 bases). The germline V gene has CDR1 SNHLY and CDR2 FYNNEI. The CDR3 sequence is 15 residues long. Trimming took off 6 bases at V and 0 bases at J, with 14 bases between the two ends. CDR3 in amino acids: CASRDIQFMNTEAFF. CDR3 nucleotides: TGTGCCAGCAGGGACATACAGTTCATGAACACTGAAGCTTTCTTT.

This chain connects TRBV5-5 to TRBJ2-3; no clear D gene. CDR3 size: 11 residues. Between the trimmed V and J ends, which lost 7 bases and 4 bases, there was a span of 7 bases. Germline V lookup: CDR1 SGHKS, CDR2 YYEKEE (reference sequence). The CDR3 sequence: CASGAADTQYF. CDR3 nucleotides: TGTGCCAGCGGTGCGGCAGATACGCAGTATTTT.

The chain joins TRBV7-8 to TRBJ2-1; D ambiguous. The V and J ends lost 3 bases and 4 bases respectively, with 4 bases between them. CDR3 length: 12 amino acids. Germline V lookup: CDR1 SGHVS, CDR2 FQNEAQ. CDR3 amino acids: CASSFGYNEQFF. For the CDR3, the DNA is TGTGCCAGCAGCTTCGGGTACAATGAGCAGTTCTTC.

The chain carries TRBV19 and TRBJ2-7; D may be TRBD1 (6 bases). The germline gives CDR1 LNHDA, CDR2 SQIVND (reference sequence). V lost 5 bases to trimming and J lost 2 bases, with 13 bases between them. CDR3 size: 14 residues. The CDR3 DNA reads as TGTGCCAGTAGTCCGGGACATACGACCTACGAGCAGTACTTC. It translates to CASSPGHTTYEQYF.

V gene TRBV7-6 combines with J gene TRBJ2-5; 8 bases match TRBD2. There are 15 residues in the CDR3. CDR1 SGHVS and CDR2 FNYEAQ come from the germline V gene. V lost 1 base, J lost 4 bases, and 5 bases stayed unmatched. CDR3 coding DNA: TGTGCCAGCAGCTTAGGCGGGGGGCAGGGAGAGACCCAGTACTTC. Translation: CASSLGGGQGETQYF.

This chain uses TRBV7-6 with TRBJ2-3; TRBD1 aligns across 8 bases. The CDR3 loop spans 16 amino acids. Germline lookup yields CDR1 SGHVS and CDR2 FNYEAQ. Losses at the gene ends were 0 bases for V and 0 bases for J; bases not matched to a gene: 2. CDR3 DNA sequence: TGTGCCAGCAGCTTAGCAGGACAGGGTAGCACAGATACGCAGTATTTT. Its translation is CASSLAGQGSTDTQYF. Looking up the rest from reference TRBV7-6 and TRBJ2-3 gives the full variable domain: GAGVSQSPRYKVTKRGQDVALRCDPISGHVSLYWYRQALGQGPEFLTYFNYEAQQDKSGLPNDRFSAERPEGSISTLTIQRTEQRDSAMYRCASSLAGQGSTDTQYFGPGTRLTVL.

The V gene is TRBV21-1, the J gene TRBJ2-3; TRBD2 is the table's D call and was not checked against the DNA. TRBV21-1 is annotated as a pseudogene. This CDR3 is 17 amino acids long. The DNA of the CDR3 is TGTGCCAGCAGCAAACGGCCAGCGGGGGGGCGGACAGATACGCAGTATTTT. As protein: CASSKRPAGGRTDTQYF.

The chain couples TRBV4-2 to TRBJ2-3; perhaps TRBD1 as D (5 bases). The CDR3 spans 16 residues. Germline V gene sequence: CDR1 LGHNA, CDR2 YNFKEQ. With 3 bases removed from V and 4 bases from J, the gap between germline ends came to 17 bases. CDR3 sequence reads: CASSHGSTGVADTQYF. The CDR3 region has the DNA TGTGCCAGCAGCCACGGGTCTACAGGAGTTGCAGATACGCAGTATTTT.

The CDR3 protein is CSVQRVLLNSGANVLTF. The CDR3 DNA sequence: TGCAGCGTTCAACGGGTCCTCCTAAACTCTGGGGCCAACGTCCTGACTTTC. The chain uses TRBV29-1 and TRBJ2-6; no reliable D call. Between the trimmed V and J ends, which lost 5 bases and 0 bases, there was a span of 17 bases. The CDR3 covers 17 residues. CDR1 and CDR2 from the germline V gene are SQVTM and ANQGSEA.

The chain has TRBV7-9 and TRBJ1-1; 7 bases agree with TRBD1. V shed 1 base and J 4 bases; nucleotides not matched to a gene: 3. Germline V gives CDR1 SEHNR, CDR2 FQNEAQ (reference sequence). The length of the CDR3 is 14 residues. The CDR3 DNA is TGTGCCAGCAGCTTAGGACAGGGATCCACTGAAGCTTTCTTT. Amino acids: CASSLGQGSTEAFF.

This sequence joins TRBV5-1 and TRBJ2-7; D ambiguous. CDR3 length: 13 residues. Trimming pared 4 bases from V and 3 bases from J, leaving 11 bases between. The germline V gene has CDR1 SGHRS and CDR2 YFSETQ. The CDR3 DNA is TGCGCCAGCAGCCTATCCGCGGACTACGAGCAGTACTTC. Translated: CASSLSADYEQYF.

CDR3 residues: CASSHRMTGPDTQYF. The CDR3 region has the DNA TGTGCCAGCAGCCACCGCATGACAGGCCCAGATACGCAGTATTTT. The rearrangement joins TRBV14 to TRBJ2-3; tentative D call: TRBD1 (6 bases). The CDR3 totals 15 residues. Germline CDR1 is SGHDN and CDR2 is FVKESK. The V and J ends lost 3 bases and 4 bases respectively, with 14 bases between them.

The CDR3: CASSQAGDEQYF. The CDR3 nucleotides are TGCGCCAGCAGCCAAGCGGGCGACGAGCAGTACTTC. The chain combines TRBV4-1 with TRBJ2-7; D ambiguous. The CDR3 loop spans 12 amino acids. Between the trimmed V and J ends, which lost 1 base and 5 bases, there was a span of 6 bases. Germline V gene lookup returns CDR1 MGHRA and CDR2 YSYEKL.

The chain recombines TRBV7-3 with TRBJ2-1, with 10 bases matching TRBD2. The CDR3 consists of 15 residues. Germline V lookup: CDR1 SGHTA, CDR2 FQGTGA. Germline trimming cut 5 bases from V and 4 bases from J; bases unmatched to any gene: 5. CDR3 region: CASSDELAGYNEQFF. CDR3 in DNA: TGTGCCAGCAGCGACGAACTAGCGGGGTACAATGAGCAGTTCTTC.

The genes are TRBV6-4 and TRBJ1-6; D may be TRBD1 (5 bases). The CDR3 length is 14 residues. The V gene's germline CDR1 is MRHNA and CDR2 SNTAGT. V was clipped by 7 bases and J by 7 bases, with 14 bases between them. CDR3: CASIPLRVNSPLHF. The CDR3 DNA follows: TGTGCCAGCATACCCCTCAGGGTCAATTCACCCCTCCACTTT.

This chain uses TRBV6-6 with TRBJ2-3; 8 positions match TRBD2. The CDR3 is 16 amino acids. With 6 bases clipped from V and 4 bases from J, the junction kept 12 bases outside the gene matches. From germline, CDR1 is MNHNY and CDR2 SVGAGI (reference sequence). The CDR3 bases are TGTGCCAGCAGCCCCGGATCGGGAGGGCTGTCAGATACGCAGTATTTT. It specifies CASSPGSGGLSDTQYF.

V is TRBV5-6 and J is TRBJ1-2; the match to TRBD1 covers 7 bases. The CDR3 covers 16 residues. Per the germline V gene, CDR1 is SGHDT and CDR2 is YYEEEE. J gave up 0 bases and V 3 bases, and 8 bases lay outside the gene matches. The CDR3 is CASSSTGQFANYGYTF. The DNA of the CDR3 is TGTGCCAGCAGCTCAACGGGACAGTTCGCTAACTATGGCTACACCTTC.

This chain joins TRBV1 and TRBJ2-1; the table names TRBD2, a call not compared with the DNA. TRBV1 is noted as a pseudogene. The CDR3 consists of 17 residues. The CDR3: CTSSQKEPGLRYNEQLF. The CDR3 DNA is TGCACCAGCAGCCAAAAAGAACCGGGACTTCGGTACAATGAGCAGCTCTTC.

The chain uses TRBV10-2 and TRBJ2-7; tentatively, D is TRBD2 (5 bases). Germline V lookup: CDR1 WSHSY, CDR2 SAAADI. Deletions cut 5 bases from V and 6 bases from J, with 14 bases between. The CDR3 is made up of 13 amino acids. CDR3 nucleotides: TGCGCCAGCAGTCTACGGGGTTCGGGCGAGCAGTACTTC. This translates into CASSLRGSGEQYF.

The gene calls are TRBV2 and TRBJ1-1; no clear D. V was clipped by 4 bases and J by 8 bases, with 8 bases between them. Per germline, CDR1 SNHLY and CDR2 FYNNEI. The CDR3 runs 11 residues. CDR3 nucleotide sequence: TGTGCCAGCAGTGTTGGGCAGGAAGCTTTCTTT. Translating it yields CASSVGQEAFF.

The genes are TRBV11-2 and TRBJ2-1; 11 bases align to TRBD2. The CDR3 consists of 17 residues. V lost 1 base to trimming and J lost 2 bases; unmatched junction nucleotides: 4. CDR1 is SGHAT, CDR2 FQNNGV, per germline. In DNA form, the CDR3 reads TGTGCCAGCAGCTTAGTGGAGGGACTAGCGGCCTACAATGAGCAGTTCTTC. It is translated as CASSLVEGLAAYNEQFF.

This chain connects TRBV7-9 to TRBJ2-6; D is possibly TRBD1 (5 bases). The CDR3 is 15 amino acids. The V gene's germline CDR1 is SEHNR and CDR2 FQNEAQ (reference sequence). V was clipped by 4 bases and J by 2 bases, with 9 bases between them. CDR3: CASSYQGPGANVLTF. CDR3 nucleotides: TGTGCCAGCAGCTACCAGGGCCCTGGGGCCAACGTCCTGACTTTC.

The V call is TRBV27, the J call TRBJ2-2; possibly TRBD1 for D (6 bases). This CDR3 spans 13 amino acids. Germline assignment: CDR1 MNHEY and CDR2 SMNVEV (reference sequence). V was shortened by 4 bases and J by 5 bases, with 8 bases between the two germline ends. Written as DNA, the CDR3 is TGTGCCAGCAGTTGGACAGAAACCGGGGAGCTGTTTTTT. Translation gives CASSWTETGELFF.

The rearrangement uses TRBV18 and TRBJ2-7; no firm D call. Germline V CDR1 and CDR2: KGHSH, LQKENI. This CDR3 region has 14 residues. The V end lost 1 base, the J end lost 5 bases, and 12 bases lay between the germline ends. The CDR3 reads CASSPRSSPNEQYF. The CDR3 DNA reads TGTGCCAGCTCACCACGTTCCAGTCCCAACGAGCAGTACTTC. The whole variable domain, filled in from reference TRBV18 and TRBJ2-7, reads NAGVMQNPRHLVRRRGQEARLRCSPMKGHSHVYWYRQLPEEGLKFMVYLQKENIIDESGMPKERFSAEFPKEGPSILRIQQVVRGDSAAYFCASSPRSSPNEQYFGPGTRLTVT.

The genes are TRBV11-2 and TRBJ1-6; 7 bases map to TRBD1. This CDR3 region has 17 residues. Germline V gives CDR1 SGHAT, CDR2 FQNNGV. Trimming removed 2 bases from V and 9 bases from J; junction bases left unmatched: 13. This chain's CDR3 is CASSLIQGGGKISPLHF. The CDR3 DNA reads TGTGCCAGCAGCTTAATTCAGGGGGGAGGGAAAATTTCACCCCTCCACTTT.